What follows describes a single TCR beta chain. This clonotype was seen repeatedly, ten times or more. There is no known antigen for this receptor. No much larger clone exists at a distance of one base, and base qualities are not known. The data derive from a study of human T cells and chemical hapten exposure (dated by TCRdb to about 2021). Some background on the complete study: For sensitization, 2% DPC in acetone was applied to a roughly 2 cm by roughly 2 cm area of upper inner arm skin. Libraries were pooled for sequencing, and variation in per-sample TCR yields was attributed mainly to small differences in library volumes within the pool. Patients additionally received weekly therapeutic DPC doses to the scalp throughout the roughly 26-week study period. Alopecia areata with under or over 50% scalp involvement, alopecia totalis and alopecia universalis were represented in the patient cohort, which was mostly female. This study followed changes in the peripheral blood TCR repertoire in vivo during primary and secondary sensitization of alopecia patients to the hapten diphenylcyclopropenone (DPC). Blood samples were taken from patients before sensitization (week 0) and at 2, 6 and about 24 weeks after DPC sensitization. Blood for TCR sequencing was provided by twenty-nine alopecia patients at one to four time points (pre-sensitization, 2, 6 and 24 weeks). Patch tests used Finn chambers with 0.01% DPC on the upper back, scored after 6 days by International Contact Dermatitis Research Group standards.

The library was made by RACE. This sample was sequenced with a NextSeq 500. Library preparation attached unique molecular identifiers to individual cDNA molecules for quantitative, reproducible TCR counting. Both TCR alpha and TCR beta chains were sequenced from each blood RNA sample. In the source study's methods: A median of about 89,000 TCRs per sample was observed, with a range of roughly 23,224 to 700,000. V, J and CDR3 annotation of the TCR reads was performed with the Decombinator software suite. Every sample was subsampled to the same number of TCRs (28,000) for the PS versus PT1 abundance plots. Expanded TCRs were defined as absent before sensitization and observed at least eight times at the 2-week time point. Clones were called with MiXCR by TCRdb after fastp trimmed the public reads at Q25, and only in-frame beta chains were retained. Every distinct CDR3 protein forms one entry, paired with its most common genes and DNA. The V and J calls and clone size are TCRdb's, not the authors'. This sample lists roughly 32,000 distinct CDR3 sequences; almost 6% were detected once. 5.6% of the sample rests with the top ten.

Sample time point, as interpreted from the label and publication: patch test 3, about 24 weeks after DPC sensitization. The meaning of the sample's treatment or condition label: therapeutic diphenylcyclopropenone sensitization with weekly scalp DPC. At each patch-test visit, blood was drawn before the patch test was applied. Eligible patients were aged 18 to 70, diagnosed with alopecia, deemed suitable for DPC therapy, and excluded if pregnant. Unfractionated whole blood was collected in Tempus Blood RNA tubes, and total RNA was extracted from that blood. V loses 0 bases, J loses 9 bases, and the germline ends lie 23 bases apart. The CDR3 covers 17 residues, taking in both the cysteine and the phenylalanine. Left in the record is the CDR3 DNA by itself, 51 bases read in frame from the first base. CDR1 MNHNY and CDR2 SVGAGI were looked up in the germline V gene (reference sequence). Broader findings and caveats from the paper: Because every patient had alopecia, a presumed autoimmune disease, the patients' immune response might differ from that of healthy individuals. The number of PT1 expanded TCRs positively correlated with patch test score, significant at thresholds 8, 16 and 32 but not 4. After repeated subsampling, the strength of the expansion versus patch-test correlation and the threshold at which it became significant changed. Significantly more large CDR3 similarity clusters were formed by expanded TCRs than by pre-sensitization or healthy control sets, consistent with antigen-driven responses. DPC sensitization did not change how many TCRs were above 1 in 1000 frequency, and no evidence was found of alterations in global repertoire structure.

This sequence originates from a young man with alopecia areata. Some clones in this sample may be carry-over from other donors' samples. This sample comprised whole blood, obtained in connection with sensitization to the hapten diphenylcyclopropenone (DPC). The sequence is built from TRBV6-6 and TRBJ2-5, and the D gene may be TRBD2, 7 bases matching. The CDR3 protein: CASSYSGGGPSEEAQYF. The DNA is as follows: TGTGCCAGCAGTTACTCGGGGGGGGGCCCCTCAGAGGAGGCCCAGTACTTC.